This TCR beta chain was sequenced during a study of graft-versus-host responses after intestinal transplantation. Study-wide context: Induction using anti-thymocyte globulin, followed by tacrolimus and steroids for 3 to 4 years, was given to all recipients. General study results and limits: GvH clones turned up in recipient marrow; some had shown up first in ileum or blood.

With regard to this clone: Its specificity is unknown.

TCRdb's table, derived via immunoSEQ multiplex PCR, lists solely in-frame clones and lacks some. The sample lists about 120,000 clones, around 95% occurring once. The CDR3 covers 15 residues. CDR1 SGDLS and CDR2 YYNGEE come from the germline V gene. Trimming took off 1 base at V and 4 bases at J, with 11 bases between the two ends. The sequence was collected from a human donor who received an intestinal transplant. This rearrangement joins TRBV9 to TRBJ1-4, with a weak D call TRBD1 (6 bases). Sequences were derived from unstimulated CD8+ T cells sorted from spleen or lymph node cells, sampled before intestinal transplant. The DNA for the CDR3 is TGTGCCAGCAGCGTATCAGGGGATGGTAATGAAAAACTGTTTTTT. Amino acids: CASSVSGDGNEKLFF. The full variable domain, in which reference TRBV9 and TRBJ1-4 provide the parts outside the CDR3, is DSGVTQTPKHLITATGQRVTLRCSPRSGDLSVYWYQQSLDQGLQFLIQYYNGEERAKGNILERFSAQQFPDLHSELNLSSLELGDSALYFCASSVSGDGNEKLFFGSGTQLSVL.